The rows below give T cell receptor beta chains drawn from one sample of a study of blood T cell repertoires in COVID-19. Data came from immunoSEQ multiplex PCR; TCRdb stores just in-frame clones and leaves some out. The sample consists of about 160,000 clones, 60% to 85% of them appearing once. The material sequenced was peripheral blood. The receptor set was obtained from a man between 65 and 79 years old with acute or convalescent COVID-19. Each CDR3 is given with its conserved first and last residue. The order of the fields is D gene, J gene, V gene, clone size, CDR3 protein, CDR3 DNA. The D gene is left open where the match is weak. Clone size is not always given. Where it is, it says once, few, many or a class for expanded clones.

d_call: NA
j_call: TRBJ2-2
v_call: TRBV5-4
clone_size: once
cdr3_aa: CASSSGMDQNTGELFF
cdr3_nt: TGTGCCAGCAGCTCAGGGATGGACCAGAACACCGGGGAGCTGTTTTTT

d_call: NA
j_call: TRBJ1-2
v_call: TRBV19
clone_size: NA
cdr3_aa: CATQGGGEGYTF
cdr3_nt: TGTGCCACCCAAGGTGGAGGGGAGGGCTACACCTTC

d_call: TRBD1
j_call: TRBJ1-5
v_call: TRBV30
clone_size: NA
cdr3_aa: CALDRGLQPQHF
cdr3_nt: TGTGCCTTAGACAGGGGTTTGCAGCCCCAGCATTTT

d_call: TRBD1
j_call: TRBJ1-1
v_call: TRBV5-1
clone_size: NA
cdr3_aa: CASSPTGVGTEAFF
cdr3_nt: TGCGCCAGCAGCCCTACAGGGGTTGGCACTGAAGCTTTCTTT

d_call: TRBD1
j_call: TRBJ1-2
v_call: TRBV5-1
clone_size: NA
cdr3_aa: CASSREAQGVYGYTF
cdr3_nt: TGCGCCAGCAGCCGAGAGGCCCAGGGGGTGTATGGCTACACCTTC

d_call: TRBD2
j_call: TRBJ2-3
v_call: TRBV4-2
clone_size: NA
cdr3_aa: CASSQAAGGGTDTQYF
cdr3_nt: TGTGCCAGCAGCCAAGCCGCCGGGGGGGGGACAGATACGCAGTATTTT

d_call: NA
j_call: TRBJ1-1
v_call: TRBV18
clone_size: NA
cdr3_aa: CASSPPPGNTEAFF
cdr3_nt: TGTGCCAGCTCACCACCCCCGGGGAACACTGAAGCTTTCTTT

d_call: TRBD1
j_call: TRBJ1-1
v_call: TRBV19
clone_size: NA
cdr3_aa: CASSNPRDRGQLNTEAFF
cdr3_nt: TGTGCCAGTAGTAACCCCCGGGACAGGGGGCAGTTGAACACTGAAGCTTTCTTT

d_call: NA
j_call: TRBJ1-6
v_call: TRBV6-4
clone_size: once
cdr3_aa: CASSDRGGSPLHF
cdr3_nt: TGTGCCAGCAGTGACAGGGGAGGCTCACCCCTCCACTTT

d_call: TRBD1
j_call: TRBJ2-3
v_call: TRBV5-8
clone_size: NA
cdr3_aa: CASSLHRGQTDTQYF
cdr3_nt: TGTGCCAGCAGCTTGCACAGGGGGCAAACAGATACGCAGTATTTT

d_call: TRBD1
j_call: TRBJ1-4
v_call: TRBV5-1
clone_size: NA
cdr3_aa: CASSLGGTGRTTNEKLFF
cdr3_nt: TGCGCCAGCAGCTTGGGAGGGACAGGACGCACAACTAATGAAAAACTGTTTTTT

d_call: TRBD1
j_call: TRBJ1-1
v_call: TRBV2
clone_size: NA
cdr3_aa: CASSADRVGAAEAFF
cdr3_nt: TGTGCCAGCAGTGCCGACAGGGTGGGGGCCGCTGAAGCTTTCTTT

d_call: NA
j_call: TRBJ2-7
v_call: TRBV11-3
clone_size: NA
cdr3_aa: CASSGGTVYEQYF
cdr3_nt: TGTGCCAGCAGCGGCGGGACAGTCTACGAGCAGTACTTC

d_call: TRBD1
j_call: TRBJ1-4
v_call: TRBV2
clone_size: once
cdr3_aa: CASSVNRGEKLFF
cdr3_nt: TGTGCCAGCAGTGTAAACAGGGGTGAAAAACTGTTTTTT

d_call: TRBD2
j_call: TRBJ2-3
v_call: TRBV5-1
clone_size: NA
cdr3_aa: CASSLEGLAGDTDTQYF
cdr3_nt: TGCGCCAGCAGCTTGGAGGGACTAGCGGGGGATACAGATACGCAGTATTTT

d_call: TRBD1
j_call: TRBJ1-2
v_call: TRBV6-2/TRBV6-3
clone_size: NA
cdr3_aa: CASSSPGDRGDYGYTF
cdr3_nt: TGTGCCAGCAGTTCCCCCGGGGACAGGGGAGACTATGGCTACACCTTC

d_call: TRBD1
j_call: TRBJ1-6
v_call: TRBV11-3
clone_size: few
cdr3_aa: CASSFRDSNSPLHF
cdr3_nt: TGTGCCAGCAGCTTTAGGGACAGTAATTCACCCCTCCACTTT

d_call: NA
j_call: TRBJ1-2
v_call: TRBV19
clone_size: once
cdr3_aa: CASTAANYGYTF
cdr3_nt: TGTGCCAGTACTGCGGCCAACTATGGCTACACCTTC

d_call: TRBD2
j_call: TRBJ2-1
v_call: TRBV15
clone_size: once
cdr3_aa: CATSRDPSGITYNEQFF
cdr3_nt: TGTGCCACCAGCAGAGATCCCAGCGGGATTACCTACAATGAGCAGTTCTTC

d_call: TRBD1
j_call: TRBJ1-4
v_call: TRBV7-9
clone_size: NA
cdr3_aa: CASSPGARGQEKLFF
cdr3_nt: TGTGCCAGCAGCCCGGGGGCGCGGGGACAGGAAAAACTGTTTTTT

d_call: NA
j_call: TRBJ2-5
v_call: TRBV5-1
clone_size: once
cdr3_aa: CASSLPGSQETQYF
cdr3_nt: TGCGCCAGCAGCCTGCCCGGGAGCCAAGAGACCCAGTACTTC

d_call: TRBD2
j_call: TRBJ2-2
v_call: TRBV24-1
clone_size: NA
cdr3_aa: CATSYRGDTGELFF
cdr3_nt: TGTGCCACCAGTTATCGGGGGGACACCGGGGAGCTGTTTTTT

d_call: NA
j_call: TRBJ2-6
v_call: TRBV28
clone_size: once
cdr3_aa: CASSPPGTGANVLTF
cdr3_nt: TGTGCCAGCAGCCCCCCGGGGACTGGGGCCAACGTCCTGACTTTC

d_call: NA
j_call: TRBJ1-5
v_call: TRBV3-1/TRBV3-2
clone_size: NA
cdr3_aa: CASSHEFSSNQPQHF
cdr3_nt: TGTGCCAGCAGCCACGAATTTAGTAGCAATCAGCCCCAGCATTTT

d_call: TRBD2
j_call: TRBJ2-1
v_call: TRBV2
clone_size: NA
cdr3_aa: CASSASSGNYNEQFF
cdr3_nt: TGTGCCAGCAGCGCGTCTAGCGGGAATTACAATGAGCAGTTCTTC

d_call: NA
j_call: TRBJ2-3
v_call: TRBV5-1
clone_size: NA
cdr3_aa: CASSLSSTADTQYF
cdr3_nt: TGCGCCAGCAGCTTGAGTAGTACGGCAGATACGCAGTATTTT

d_call: TRBD1
j_call: TRBJ1-6
v_call: TRBV19
clone_size: NA
cdr3_aa: CASSTRGQGINSPLHF
cdr3_nt: TGTGCCAGTAGTACTAGAGGACAGGGGATTAATTCACCCCTCCACTTT

d_call: TRBD1
j_call: TRBJ1-2
v_call: TRBV3-1/TRBV3-2
clone_size: few
cdr3_aa: CASSQNRDRGGYGYTF
cdr3_nt: TGTGCCAGCAGTCAGAACCGGGACAGGGGGGGTTATGGCTACACCTTC

d_call: NA
j_call: TRBJ1-1
v_call: TRBV7-8
clone_size: NA
cdr3_aa: CASSPREANTEAFF
cdr3_nt: TGTGCCAGCAGCCCTCGGGAAGCGAACACTGAAGCTTTCTTT

d_call: TRBD2
j_call: TRBJ2-3
v_call: TRBV7-2
clone_size: NA
cdr3_aa: CASSLAPRGSGTDTQYF
cdr3_nt: TGTGCCAGCAGCTTAGCACCCCGCGGGAGCGGGACAGATACGCAGTATTTT

d_call: TRBD2
j_call: TRBJ2-3
v_call: TRBV13
clone_size: NA
cdr3_aa: CASSGLAGRSTDTQYF
cdr3_nt: TGTGCCAGCAGCGGTCTAGCGGGGAGAAGCACAGATACGCAGTATTTT

d_call: TRBD2
j_call: TRBJ2-6
v_call: TRBV5-1
clone_size: NA
cdr3_aa: CASSPGGNSGANVLTF
cdr3_nt: TGCGCCAGCAGCCCGGGGGGGAACTCTGGGGCCAACGTCCTGACTTTC

d_call: TRBD1
j_call: TRBJ1-1
v_call: TRBV29-1
clone_size: NA
cdr3_aa: CSSQGATEAFF
cdr3_nt: TGCAGCTCCCAGGGGGCCACTGAAGCTTTCTTT

d_call: NA
j_call: TRBJ1-2
v_call: TRBV19
clone_size: NA
cdr3_aa: CASHFQSGILSHGYTF
cdr3_nt: TGTGCCAGCCATTTTCAATCGGGGATTTTATCACATGGCTACACCTTC

d_call: NA
j_call: TRBJ2-7
v_call: TRBV7-2
clone_size: NA
cdr3_aa: CASSWFGEQYF
cdr3_nt: TGTGCCAGCAGCTGGTTCGGCGAGCAGTACTTC

d_call: TRBD1
j_call: TRBJ2-7
v_call: TRBV5-6
clone_size: NA
cdr3_aa: CASSLDRVYRYEQYF
cdr3_nt: TGTGCCAGCAGCTTAGACAGGGTATACCGCTACGAGCAGTACTTC

d_call: NA
j_call: TRBJ2-2
v_call: TRBV6-1
clone_size: NA
cdr3_aa: CASSEALFGTTGELFF
cdr3_nt: TGTGCCAGCAGTGAAGCGCTCTTTGGGACTACCGGGGAGCTGTTTTTT

d_call: NA
j_call: TRBJ1-4
v_call: TRBV12-2
clone_size: NA
cdr3_aa: CASRLVALQGAGEKLFF
cdr3_nt: TGTGCAAGTCGCTTAGTCGCCTTACAGGGGGCAGGGGAAAAACTGTTTTTT